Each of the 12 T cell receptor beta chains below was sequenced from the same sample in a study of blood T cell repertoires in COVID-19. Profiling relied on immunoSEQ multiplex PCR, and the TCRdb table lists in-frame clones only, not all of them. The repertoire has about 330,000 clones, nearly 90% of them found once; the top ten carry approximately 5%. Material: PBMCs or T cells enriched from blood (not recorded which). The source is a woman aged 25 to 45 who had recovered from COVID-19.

The CDR3, as DNA: TGTGCCAGCAGCTTTAACAGGGGGAATGAGCAGTTCTTC. It encodes CASSFNRGNEQFF. The chain recombines TRBV11-1 with TRBJ2-1, with 8 bases aligning to TRBD1. V was pared by 3 bases and J by 7 bases, with 2 bases of the junction left unmatched. The V gene's germline CDR1 is SGHAT and CDR2 FQDESV (reference sequence). The CDR3 spans 13 residues.

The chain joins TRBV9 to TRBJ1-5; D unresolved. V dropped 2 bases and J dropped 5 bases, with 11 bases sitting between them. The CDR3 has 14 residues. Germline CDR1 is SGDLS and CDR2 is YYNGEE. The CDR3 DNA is TGTGCCAGCAGCGTTGGTGGAAGCGATCAGCCCCAGCATTTT. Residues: CASSVGGSDQPQHF.

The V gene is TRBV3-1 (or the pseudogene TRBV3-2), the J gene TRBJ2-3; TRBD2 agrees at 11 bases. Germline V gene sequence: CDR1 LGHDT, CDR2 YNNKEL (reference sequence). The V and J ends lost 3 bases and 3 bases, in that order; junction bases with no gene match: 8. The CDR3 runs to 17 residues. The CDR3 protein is CASSQVLAGGWTDTQYF. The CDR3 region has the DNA TGTGCCAGCAGCCAGGTGCTAGCGGGGGGTTGGACAGATACGCAGTATTTT.

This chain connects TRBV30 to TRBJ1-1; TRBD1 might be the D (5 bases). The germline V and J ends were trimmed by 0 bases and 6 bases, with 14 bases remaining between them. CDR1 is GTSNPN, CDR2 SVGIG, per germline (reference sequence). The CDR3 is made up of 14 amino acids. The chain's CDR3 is CAWSVPWGEAEAFF. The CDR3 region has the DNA TGTGCCTGGAGTGTACCGTGGGGGGAGGCTGAAGCTTTCTTT. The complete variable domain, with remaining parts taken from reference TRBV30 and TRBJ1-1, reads SQTIHQWPATLVQPVGSPLSLECTVEGTSNPNLYWYRQAAGRGLQLLFYSVGIGQISSEVPQNLSASRPQDRQFILSSKKLLLSDSGFYLCAWSVPWGEAEAFFGQGTRLTVV.

The CDR3 DNA follows: TGCGCCAGCAGCCAAGAGAAACCTTGGGGGGACACTGAAGCTTTCTTT. Translation gives CASSQEKPWGDTEAFF. The chain uses TRBV4-1 and TRBJ1-1, with D possibly TRBD1 on 5 matching bases. The CDR3 spans 16 residues. Germline V lookup: CDR1 MGHRA, CDR2 YSYEKL. V lost 0 bases and J 3 bases, leaving 14 bases between the germline ends.

The CDR3 coding sequence is TGCGCCAGCAGCTTGGAGCCGACATCTGAAGCTTTCTTT. Its protein product is CASSLEPTSEAFF. The chain has TRBV5-1 and TRBJ1-1, with D unresolved. Germline V gives CDR1 SGHRS, CDR2 YFSETQ. This CDR3 contains 13 residues. The V and J ends lost 0 bases and 6 bases respectively, with 9 bases between them.

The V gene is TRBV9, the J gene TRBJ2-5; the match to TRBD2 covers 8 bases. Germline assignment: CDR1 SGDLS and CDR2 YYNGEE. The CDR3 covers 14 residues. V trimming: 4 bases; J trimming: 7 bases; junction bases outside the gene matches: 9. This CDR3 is CASSPRPGLGTQYF. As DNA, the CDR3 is TGTGCCAGCAGCCCTCGCCCGGGACTAGGGACCCAGTACTTC.

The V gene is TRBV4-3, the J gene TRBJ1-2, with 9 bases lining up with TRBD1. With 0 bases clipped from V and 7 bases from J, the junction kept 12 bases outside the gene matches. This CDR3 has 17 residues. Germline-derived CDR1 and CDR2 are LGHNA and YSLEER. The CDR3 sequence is CASSQDWGTGTYSGYTF. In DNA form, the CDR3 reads TGCGCCAGCAGCCAAGATTGGGGGACAGGGACCTATTCTGGCTACACCTTC.

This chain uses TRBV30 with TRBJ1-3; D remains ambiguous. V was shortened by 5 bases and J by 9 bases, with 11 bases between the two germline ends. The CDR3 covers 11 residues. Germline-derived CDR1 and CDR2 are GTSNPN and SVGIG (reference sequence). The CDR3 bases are TGTGCCTGGGACGTGGCGGGCACCATATATTTT. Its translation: CAWDVAGTIYF.

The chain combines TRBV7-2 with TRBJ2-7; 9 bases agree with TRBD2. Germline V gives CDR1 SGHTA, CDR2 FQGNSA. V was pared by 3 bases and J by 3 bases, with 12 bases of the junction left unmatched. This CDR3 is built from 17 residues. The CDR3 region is CASSFRRFAGGNYEQYF. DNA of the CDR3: TGTGCCAGCAGCTTCCGTCGTTTTGCGGGGGGGAACTACGAGCAGTACTTC.

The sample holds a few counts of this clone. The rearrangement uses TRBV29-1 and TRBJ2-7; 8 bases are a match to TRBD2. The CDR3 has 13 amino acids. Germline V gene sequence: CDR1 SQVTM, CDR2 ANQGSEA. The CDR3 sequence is CTITGTRSDEQYF. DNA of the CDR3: TGCACAATTACTGGGACTAGGTCCGACGAGCAGTACTTC.

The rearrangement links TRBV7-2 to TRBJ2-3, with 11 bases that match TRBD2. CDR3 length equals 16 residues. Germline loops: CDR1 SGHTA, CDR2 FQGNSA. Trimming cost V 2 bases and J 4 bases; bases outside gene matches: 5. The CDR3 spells CASSLTSGGVSDTQYF. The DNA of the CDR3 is TGTGCCAGCAGCTTAACTAGCGGGGGTGTATCAGATACGCAGTATTTT.